The present T cell receptor (beta chain) was sequenced within a study of T cell responses to AZD1222 COVID-19 vaccine. To note about this clone: Its target is unknown.

Notes on the study in general: Repertoire collection took place solely once the T cell response had peaked.

Germline CDR1 reads LNHNV; CDR2 reads YYDKDF (reference sequence). This CDR3 contains 15 residues. Trimming removed 4 bases from V and 8 bases from J, with 17 bases in between. Repertoires were generated with immunoSEQ multiplex PCR, while TCRdb's copy carries only in-frame clones and drops some. The profile shows under 150,000 clones, 75% to 95% of them singletons. The sequence was collected from an adult in good health. The source was peripheral blood, collected on day 0 of MenACWY control vaccination. The rearrangement links TRBV15 to TRBJ1-4; the D gene is possibly TRBD1 (5 bases). The CDR3 sequence: CATSTRGGGGEKLFF. As DNA, the CDR3 is TGTGCCACCAGCACCCGGGGAGGTGGGGGGGAAAAACTGTTTTTT.